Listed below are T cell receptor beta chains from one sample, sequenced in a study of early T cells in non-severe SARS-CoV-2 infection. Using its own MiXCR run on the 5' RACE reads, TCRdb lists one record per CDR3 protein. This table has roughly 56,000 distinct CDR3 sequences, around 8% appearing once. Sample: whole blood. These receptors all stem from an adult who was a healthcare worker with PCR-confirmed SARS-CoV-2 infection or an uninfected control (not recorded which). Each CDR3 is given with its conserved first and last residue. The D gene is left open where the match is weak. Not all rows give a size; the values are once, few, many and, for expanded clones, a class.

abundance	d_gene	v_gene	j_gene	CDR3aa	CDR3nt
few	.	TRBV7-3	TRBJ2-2	CASSLSSVGELFF	TGTGCCAGCAGCTTAAGCTCCGTCGGGGAGCTGTTTTTT
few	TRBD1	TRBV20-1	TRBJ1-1	CSASPGTGNTEAFF	TGCAGTGCTAGTCCCGGGACAGGGAACACTGAAGCTTTCTTT
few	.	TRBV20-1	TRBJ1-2	CSARVGNYGYTF	TGCAGTGCTAGGGTGGGGAACTATGGCTACACCTTC
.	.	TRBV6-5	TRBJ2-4	CASSYSGGSIQYF	TGTGCCAGCAGTTACTCGGGCGGTTCCATTCAGTACTTC
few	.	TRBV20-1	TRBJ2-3	CSARVGVELDTQYF	TGCAGTGCTAGAGTCGGGGTGGAACTAGATACGCAGTATTTT
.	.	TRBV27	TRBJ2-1	CASSLVTGATHEQFF	TGTGCCAGCAGCCTAGTTACGGGGGCTACCCATGAGCAGTTCTTC
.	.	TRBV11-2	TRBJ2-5	CASSLIRQGKTQYF	TGTGCCAGCAGCCTAATTCGGCAGGGAAAGACCCAGTACTTC
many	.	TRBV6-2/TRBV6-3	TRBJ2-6	CASSMGRAPNVLTF	TGTGCCAGCAGTATGGGAAGGGCTCCCAACGTCCTGACTTTC
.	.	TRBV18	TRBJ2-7	CASSPWQGSSYEQYF	TGTGCCAGCTCACCCTGGCAGGGGAGCTCCTACGAGCAGTACTTC
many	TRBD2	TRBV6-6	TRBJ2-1	CASSSGSWNEQFF	TGTGCCAGCAGCAGCGGGAGTTGGAATGAGCAGTTCTTC
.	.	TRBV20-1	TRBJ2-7	CSAPVITGHSYEQYF	TGCAGTGCTCCAGTTATCACAGGACACTCCTACGAGCAGTACTTC
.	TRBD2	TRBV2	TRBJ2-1	CASTQGLAGGPRYNEQFF	TGTGCCAGCACCCAGGGACTAGCGGGAGGGCCTCGGTACAATGAGCAGTTCTTC